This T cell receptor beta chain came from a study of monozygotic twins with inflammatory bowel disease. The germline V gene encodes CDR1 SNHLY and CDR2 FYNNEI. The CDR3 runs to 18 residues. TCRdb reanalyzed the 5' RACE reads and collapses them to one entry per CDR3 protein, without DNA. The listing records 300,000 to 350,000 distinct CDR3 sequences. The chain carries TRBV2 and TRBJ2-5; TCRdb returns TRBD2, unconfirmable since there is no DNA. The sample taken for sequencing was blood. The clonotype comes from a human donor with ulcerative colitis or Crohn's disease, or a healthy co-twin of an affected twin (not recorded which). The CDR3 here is CASTPPRTGLAVQETQYF.